The 31 T cell receptor beta chains in this list originate from one sample, sequenced in a study of blood T cell repertoires in COVID-19. The repertoire was sequenced with immunoSEQ multiplex PCR; TCRdb's copy has only in-frame clones and lacks some. The data hold under 350,000 clones, with about nine tenths observed a single time. The sample taken for sequencing was PBMCs or T cells enriched from blood (not recorded which). These receptors came from a woman in her forties who had recovered from COVID-19.

The rearrangement uses TRBV18 and TRBJ1-1; TRBD1 is a possible D gene (5 bases). Trimming stripped 3 bases from V and 4 bases from J, with 9 bases between. Germline loops: CDR1 KGHSH, CDR2 LQKENI. The CDR3 totals 13 residues. The CDR3 protein is CASSPAGLTEAFF. In DNA form, the CDR3 reads TGTGCCAGCTCACCCGCGGGGCTCACTGAAGCTTTCTTT. The full variable domain, completed using reference TRBV18 and TRBJ1-1, is NAGVMQNPRHLVRRRGQEARLRCSPMKGHSHVYWYRQLPEEGLKFMVYLQKENIIDESGMPKERFSAEFPKEGPSILRIQQVVRGDSAAYFCASSPAGLTEAFFGQGTRLTVV.

The J gene is TRBJ1-1, the V gene TRBV7-2; weak D call: TRBD1 (6 bases). The CDR3 is made up of 16 amino acids. Deletions cut 5 bases from V and 1 base from J, with 17 bases between. Per the germline V gene, CDR1 is SGHTA and CDR2 is FQGNSA. In DNA, the CDR3 is TGTGCCAGCAGCCTAACAGGGATTGGGGCGAACACTGAAGCTTTCTTT. This codes for CASSLTGIGANTEAFF.

Concerning this clone itself: Given a much more abundant clone one base away, this may be a read error. V and J are TRBV14 and TRBJ1-2; 8 nucleotides align to TRBD1. There are 13 residues in the CDR3. V was pared by 5 bases and J by 4 bases, with 3 bases of the junction left unmatched. Germline loops: CDR1 SGHDN, CDR2 FVKESK. CDR3 in DNA: TGTGCCAGCAGCGCCGACAGGGGCTATGGCTACACCTTC. It specifies CASSADRGYGYTF.

This chain uses TRBV7-6 with TRBJ1-4, with 10 nucleotides matching TRBD1. V dropped 11 bases and J dropped 9; count of bases not matched to a gene: 12. CDR3 length equals 14 residues. Germline V gene sequence: CDR1 SGHVS, CDR2 FNYEAQ. The CDR3 region is CAVRPGTGDKKLFF. The CDR3 coding sequence is TGTGCCGTCAGGCCCGGGACAGGGGATAAAAAACTGTTTTTT.

This clone occurred once. V gene TRBV29-1 combines with J gene TRBJ1-1; the D is unclear. The V end lost 1 base, the J end lost 0 bases, and 6 bases lay between the germline ends. Germline V gene data show CDR1 as SQVTM and CDR2 as ANQGSEA. This CDR3 is built from 13 residues. The CDR3 DNA reads as TGCAGCGTTGAAGGCAACATGAACACTGAAGCTTTCTTT. Amino acid sequence: CSVEGNMNTEAFF.

This rearrangement joins TRBV7-2 to TRBJ2-1; 8 bases line up with TRBD2. Trimming at V came to 3 bases and at J to 3 bases, leaving 10 bases not matched to a gene. This CDR3 has 17 residues. In germline, CDR1 is SGHTA, CDR2 FQGNSA. CDR3 region: CASSLRFAGGGYNEQFF. The CDR3 region has the DNA TGTGCCAGCAGCTTGCGCTTCGCGGGGGGCGGCTACAATGAGCAGTTCTTC.

This clone was seen once. The same CDR3 can be traced to other DNA sequences in this sample. The chain employs TRBV5-4 and TRBJ1-2; no definite D call. V lost 0 bases and J 3 bases, leaving 9 bases between the germline ends. The CDR3 extends over 14 amino acids. Germline lookup yields CDR1 SGHNT and CDR2 YYREEE (reference sequence). Here the CDR3 reads CASSLARADYGYTF. The CDR3 bases are TGTGCCAGCAGCTTGGCTCGCGCTGACTATGGCTACACCTTC. The full variable domain, completed using reference TRBV5-4 and TRBJ1-2, is ETGVTQSPTHLIKTRGQQVTLRCSSQSGHNTVSWYQQALGQGPQFIFQYYREEENGRGNFPPRFSGLQFPNYSSELNVNALELDDSALYLCASSLARADYGYTFGSGTRLTVV.

The chain carries TRBV20-1 and TRBJ2-5; D not certain. This CDR3 region has 11 residues. Germline CDR1 is DFQATT and CDR2 is SNEGSKA (reference sequence). Trimming cost V 5 bases and J 4 bases, with 8 bases left between them. The CDR3 nucleotides are TGCAGTGCTCCGCGACTAGAGACCCAGTACTTC. Translating it yields CSAPRLETQYF.

For this clone: Other DNA sequences from this sample encode an identical CDR3 as well. The chain employs TRBV29-1 and TRBJ1-2; 9 nucleotides agree with TRBD1. V shed 6 bases and J 5 bases; nucleotides not matched to a gene: 4. The CDR3 totals 12 residues. Germline V lookup: CDR1 SQVTM, CDR2 ANQGSEA. DNA for the CDR3: TGCAGCGTAGGACAGGGGAGATATGGCTACACCTTC. Amino acids: CSVGQGRYGYTF.

The sample holds a few counts of this clone. The gene calls are TRBV10-3 and TRBJ2-7, with TRBD1 matching over 7 bases. V gave up 6 bases and J gave up 6 bases; unmatched junction bases: 11. This CDR3 contains 14 residues. The V gene's germline CDR1 is ENHRY and CDR2 SYGVKD. For the CDR3, the DNA is TGTGCCATCAGCCCCCGGGACAGTACCGCCGAGCAGTACTTC. It is translated as CAISPRDSTAEQYF.

The V and J genes are TRBV7-2 and TRBJ1-2; D ambiguous. Germline V gene data show CDR1 as SGHTA and CDR2 as FQGNSA. Trimming took 0 bases from V and 7 from J, leaving 12 bases between them. The CDR3 has 14 residues. Here the CDR3 DNA reads TGTGCCAGCAGCTTAGCGGACGGGGTAGCTGGCTACACCTTC. Encoded protein: CASSLADGVAGYTF.

This chain uses TRBV30 with TRBJ1-2; TRBD1 agrees at 9 bases. CDR3 length equals 14 residues. V lost 5 bases to trimming and J lost 4 bases; unmatched junction nucleotides: 8. Germline lookup yields CDR1 GTSNPN and CDR2 SVGIG (reference sequence). CDR3 amino acids: CAWGTGTGRYGYTF. The CDR3 DNA reads as TGTGCCTGGGGAACCGGGACAGGGCGCTATGGCTACACCTTC.

The chain employs TRBV5-5 and TRBJ1-6; 10 bases are shared with TRBD1. The germline V gene has CDR1 SGHKS and CDR2 YYEKEE (reference sequence). The J segment lost 8 bases and the V segment lost 2 bases, leaving 7 bases of the junction unmatched. This CDR3 is 16 amino acids long. The CDR3 coding sequence is TGTGCCAGCAGCTTTAACCCCGGGACAGGGGATTCACCCCTCCACTTT. This encodes CASSFNPGTGDSPLHF. Filled out from reference TRBV5-5 and TRBJ1-6, the complete variable domain reads DAGVTQSPTHLIKTRGQQVTLRCSPISGHKSVSWYQQVLGQGPQFIFQYYEKEERGRGNFPDRFSARQFPNYSSELNVNALLLGDSALYLCASSFNPGTGDSPLHFGNGTRLTVT.

This chain uses TRBV25-1 with TRBJ1-2; D unclear. Trimming stripped 5 bases from V and 8 bases from J, with 15 bases between. CDR3 length: 13 residues. Germline V gene sequence: CDR1 MGHDK, CDR2 SYGVNS. The CDR3 region has the DNA TGTGCCAGCAGTACCCCTGTGGAGGAGGGCTACACCTTC. This encodes CASSTPVEEGYTF.

This sequence joins TRBV18 and TRBJ2-7; 9 bases align to TRBD2. The CDR3 runs to 14 residues. Trimming at V came to 3 bases and at J to 5 bases, leaving 5 bases not matched to a gene. Germline V gene data show CDR1 as KGHSH and CDR2 as LQKENI. CDR3 loop: CASSPTSGEHEQYF. CDR3 coding DNA: TGTGCCAGCTCACCGACTAGCGGAGAACACGAGCAGTACTTC.

This clone appeared a few times. J is TRBJ1-2 and V is TRBV9; tentative D call: TRBD1 (5 bases). This CDR3 has 17 residues. Germline loops: CDR1 SGDLS, CDR2 YYNGEE. The ends were cut back, 0 bases at V and 4 bases at J, with 19 bases in the middle. The CDR3 region is CASSVATALGPFYGYTF. The CDR3 DNA reads TGTGCCAGCAGCGTAGCTACGGCGTTGGGGCCCTTCTATGGCTACACCTTC.

The gene calls are TRBV7-9 and TRBJ1-2, with unresolved D. V lost 2 bases and J lost 3, with 13 bases in between. Germline loops: CDR1 SEHNR, CDR2 FQNEAQ (reference sequence). This CDR3 region has 15 residues. CDR3 coding DNA: TGTGCCAGCAGCTTATCTCGCAATAGCGACTATGGCTACACCTTC. It encodes CASSLSRNSDYGYTF.

The chain couples TRBV11-2 to TRBJ1-1; a weak D match, TRBD1 (6 bases). From germline, CDR1 is SGHAT and CDR2 FQNNGV. The CDR3 has 13 amino acids. Trimming took off 4 bases at V and 4 bases at J, with 10 bases between the two ends. CDR3 residues: CASSSQGSTEAFF. In nucleotides, the CDR3 is TGTGCCAGCAGCTCACAGGGTAGCACTGAAGCTTTCTTT.

This chain connects TRBV5-1 to TRBJ1-1; tentative D call: TRBD1 (6 bases). The CDR3 runs to 16 residues. Germline V gene lookup returns CDR1 SGHRS and CDR2 YFSETQ. V lost 3 bases and J 1 base, leaving 16 bases between the germline ends. CDR3 loop: CASSSQNTGKNTEAFF. CDR3 bases: TGCGCCAGCAGCTCCCAAAATACAGGGAAGAACACTGAAGCTTTCTTT.

The chain uses TRBV6-5 and TRBJ2-3; the match to TRBD2 covers 9 bases. Germline V gene lookup returns CDR1 MNHEY and CDR2 SVGAGI. V was pared by 2 bases and J by 8 bases, with 8 bases of the junction left unmatched. CDR3 length: 15 residues. The CDR3 loop reads CASSYDAGGPGTQYF. CDR3 DNA: TGTGCCAGCAGTTACGACGCGGGAGGGCCTGGTACGCAGTATTTT.

Only a few counts were recorded for this clone. The CDR3 here is CASSPRQGAAYGYTF. CDR3 DNA: TGTGCCAGCAGCCCCCGACAGGGGGCGGCCTATGGCTACACCTTC. The chain links TRBV7-9 to TRBJ1-2; 10 nucleotides match TRBD1. Germline values: CDR1 SEHNR, CDR2 FQNEAQ (reference sequence). V lost 5 bases and J lost 4; bases outside the gene matches: 7. This CDR3 region has 15 residues.

This clone was seen more than once but under ten times. The chain joins TRBV29-1 to TRBJ1-1, with TRBD1 matching over 9 bases. Looked up from germline, CDR1 is SQVTM and CDR2 is ANQGSEA. The length of the CDR3 is 15 residues. Trimming at V came to 4 bases and at J to 1 base, leaving 7 bases not matched to a gene. CDR3 sequence: CSVGRDRDQNTEAFF. In DNA, the CDR3 is TGCAGCGTTGGTAGGGACAGGGACCAGAACACTGAAGCTTTCTTT.

This sequence joins TRBV10-3 and TRBJ1-3; D is possibly TRBD1 (6 bases). Trimming removed 10 bases from V and 1 base from J, with 14 bases in between. This CDR3 comprises 14 residues. Germline lookup yields CDR1 ENHRY and CDR2 SYGVKD. The CDR3 sequence: CATLRDTSGNTIYF. The DNA for the CDR3 is TGTGCCACCCTACGGGACACGTCTGGAAACACCATATATTTT.

The chain couples TRBV6-1 to TRBJ1-5, with D perhaps TRBD1 (6 bases). The V and J ends lost 0 bases and 2 bases respectively, with 11 bases between them. This CDR3 comprises 16 residues. Germline CDR1 reads MNHNS; CDR2 reads SASEGT. The CDR3 reads CASSEALGAGNQPQHF. The CDR3 DNA sequence: TGTGCCAGCAGTGAAGCGCTGGGGGCCGGCAATCAGCCCCAGCATTTT.

The gene calls are TRBV6-5 and TRBJ1-5; no definite D call. The CDR3 totals 15 residues. Trimming removed 7 bases from V and 4 bases from J, with 17 bases in between. Germline values: CDR1 MNHEY, CDR2 SVGAGI. CDR3 residues: CASTLGWGENQPQHF. The CDR3 DNA sequence: TGTGCCAGCACCCTTGGGTGGGGAGAGAATCAGCCCCAGCATTTT.

The chain employs TRBV5-1 and TRBJ2-5, with 9 nucleotides matching TRBD2. The V segment lost 5 bases and the J segment 4 bases; nucleotides outside the gene matches: 9. Looked up from germline, CDR1 is SGHRS and CDR2 is YFSETQ. The length of the CDR3 is 15 residues. The CDR3 DNA reads TGCGCCAGCAGTCTACATGCGGGAGGGGCAGAGACCCAGTACTTC. Amino acids: CASSLHAGGAETQYF.

The genes are TRBV6-5 and TRBJ1-1; TRBD1 is a possible D gene (6 bases). The germline V gene has CDR1 MNHEY and CDR2 SVGAGI. Trimming removed 5 bases at V and 1 base at J, with 14 bases between. This CDR3 spans 15 amino acids. The DNA of the CDR3 is TGTGCCAGCAGTCGTGACAGGTCACCGAACACTGAAGCTTTCTTT. Amino acid sequence: CASSRDRSPNTEAFF.

This clone was seen just once. This chain connects TRBV5-1 to TRBJ2-3; 7 bases fit TRBD1. The germline V gene has CDR1 SGHRS and CDR2 YFSETQ. The CDR3 has 15 residues. Trimming at V came to 5 bases and at J to 0 bases, leaving 6 bases not matched to a gene. The DNA of the CDR3 is TGCGCCAGCAGAGGGACAGCTTCTAGCACAGATACGCAGTATTTT. It codes for CASRGTASSTDTQYF.

V is TRBV29-1 and J is TRBJ2-7; the match to TRBD2 covers 9 bases. The length of the CDR3 is 15 residues. Germline CDR1 is SQVTM and CDR2 is ANQGSEA. The J segment lost 4 bases and the V segment lost 6 bases, leaving 13 bases of the junction unmatched. The CDR3 protein is CSVRDRREGRYEQYF. CDR3 DNA: TGCAGCGTAAGAGATCGGCGGGAGGGCCGGTACGAGCAGTACTTC.

The gene calls are TRBV9 and TRBJ2-1; D gene ambiguous. V lost 0 bases to trimming and J lost 0 bases, with 10 bases between them. This CDR3 is built from 16 residues. CDR1 is SGDLS and CDR2 is YYNGEE in the germline V gene. The CDR3 sequence: CASSVAHLSSYNEQFF. Written as DNA, the CDR3 is TGTGCCAGCAGCGTAGCTCACCTGAGCTCCTACAATGAGCAGTTCTTC.

This chain links TRBV24-1 with TRBJ2-1; tentative D call: TRBD2 (5 bases). This CDR3 region has 14 residues. Per the germline V gene, CDR1 is KGHDR and CDR2 is SFDVKD. V was cut by 11 bases and J by 3 bases, with 16 bases left in between. The CDR3 loop is CASSEGGGYNEQFF. CDR3 sequence (DNA): TGTGCCAGTAGCGAGGGTGGTGGCTACAATGAGCAGTTCTTC.